The rows below give T cell receptor beta chains drawn from one sample of a study of shared clonotypes between healthy human individuals. Clones were sequenced by immunoSEQ multiplex PCR, and TCRdb holds only the in-frame ones, with some missing. The table has some 1,400,000 clones, roughly 96% seen once; the top ten hold roughly 1.1%. The specimen sequenced was naive CD4+ T cells sorted from blood. The origin of the receptors is a man younger than 40 in good health. Each CDR3 is given with its conserved first and last residue. D genes are given only for firm matches. Rows may omit the clone size; those that give it use once, few, many or a size class.

V	J	size	D	DNA	CDR3
TRBV10-2	TRBJ1-5	-	-	TGCGCCAGCAGTGAGCGTGGCATACTCAATCAGCCCCAGCATTTT	CASSERGILNQPQHF
TRBV18	TRBJ2-7	-	TRBD1	TGTGCCAGCTCCCCGCCGACAGGGGTCCGCGAGCAGTACTTC	CASSPPTGVREQYF
TRBV5-6	TRBJ2-2	-	TRBD2	TGTGCCAGCAGCTTCCTTAGCGGGAGCGCGAACACCGGGGAGCTGTTTTTT	CASSFLSGSANTGELFF
TRBV5-1	TRBJ1-1	-	TRBD1	TGCGCCAGCAGGGACCTAACTCAGGGGGCTGAAGCTTTCTTT	CASRDLTQGAEAFF
TRBV27	TRBJ2-3	once	-	TGTGCCAGCAGGCCCTCCGGGGTGGATACGCAGTATTTT	CASRPSGVDTQYF
TRBV28	TRBJ1-1	-	-	TGTGCCAGCAGGTCGTTCGGGAGGGCTGAAGCTTTCTTT	CASRSFGRAEAFF
TRBV11-2	TRBJ2-3	-	-	TGTGCCAGCAGCGCGGAGGGGGGGCTGGGGAATACGCAGTATTTT	CASSAEGGLGNTQYF
TRBV15	TRBJ2-7	-	-	TGTGCCACCAGAAAGGGGGAACTCGACTACGAGCAGTACTTC	CATRKGELDYEQYF
TRBV30	TRBJ2-2	-	TRBD1	TGTGCCGGGCTCAGGCAGGGGGCCGGGGAGCTGTTTTTT	CAGLRQGAGELFF
TRBV28	TRBJ1-4	-	TRBD1	TGTGCCAGCAGTAGCCTCCGGGACAGGGGGCAGGGGTGGGAAAAACTGTTTTTT	CASSSLRDRGQGWEKLFF
TRBV5-1	TRBJ2-7	-	TRBD1	TGCGCCAGCAGCTCCCAGGGGGACGAGCAGTACTTC	CASSSQGDEQYF
TRBV18	TRBJ1-3	-	-	TGTGCCAGCTCACCACTCCCACAGTCGGCAGAAGGTTACACCATATATTTT	CASSPLPQSAEGYTIYF
TRBV5-6	TRBJ2-1	-	TRBD1	TGTGCCAGCCGCCCCGCGGGACAGGAGGCCTCTGAGCAGTTCTTC	CASRPAGQEASEQFF
TRBV28	TRBJ2-1	-	-	TGTGCCAGCAGACAGTCTATCTCCTACAATGAGCAGTTCTTC	CASRQSISYNEQFF
TRBV7-9	TRBJ1-6	-	-	TGTGCCAGCAGCTTAGGGATCAGGGAATCCGATTCACCCCTCCACTTT	CASSLGIRESDSPLHF
TRBV28	TRBJ1-2	-	TRBD1	TGTGCCAGCAGGGGGGGACAGGGCGACAATGGCTACACCTTC	CASRGGQGDNGYTF
TRBV7-8	TRBJ2-1	once	-	TGTGCCAGCGCAAGGGGCAATATCCTCGATGAGCAGTTCTTC	CASARGNILDEQFF
TRBV7-9	TRBJ1-1	-	-	TGTGCCAGCAGCGCCGACGACACTGAAGCTTTCTTT	CASSADDTEAFF
TRBV5-1	TRBJ1-2	once	TRBD1	TGCGCCAGCAGCTTGGCCTGGGACAGGGATGGCTACACCTTC	CASSLAWDRDGYTF
TRBV5-1	TRBJ2-1	-	TRBD2	TGCGCCAGCAGCTTGGTTGGTAGCGGGAGCTCCTACAATGAGCAGTTCTTC	CASSLVGSGSSYNEQFF
TRBV6-5	TRBJ1-1	-	-	TGTGCCAGCAGTTACTTCTCGAACACTGAAGCTTTCTTT	CASSYFSNTEAFF
TRBV30	TRBJ2-7	-	-	TGTGCCTGGAGTGTTTACAGGGTCCCGTACGAGCAGTACTTC	CAWSVYRVPYEQYF
TRBV6-4	TRBJ2-3	-	TRBD1	TGTGCCTCCAGGGTGGGACAGGGGTCAGATACGCAGTATTTT	CASRVGQGSDTQYF
TRBV18	TRBJ2-1	-	-	TGTGCCAGCTCACCCCGACTAGACAACAATGAGCAGTTCTTC	CASSPRLDNNEQFF
TRBV28	TRBJ2-6	-	-	TGTGCCAGCAGTTTTGGCAAGTGGGCGACTGGGGCCAACGTCCTGACTTTC	CASSFGKWATGANVLTF
TRBV25-1	TRBJ2-1	-	-	TGTGCCAGCAGTGGAGGGAGGGGGGGCCCAGACAATGAGCAGTTCTTC	CASSGGRGGPDNEQFF
TRBV28	TRBJ2-7	-	-	TGTGCCAGCGGTGAAACTAGCTGGTCCGGGTGGTACTTC	CASGETSWSGWYF
TRBV5-1	TRBJ2-7	-	-	TGCGCCAGCAGCTTGGACAGGGAGTCCTACGAGCAGTACTTC	CASSLDRESYEQYF
TRBV27	TRBJ2-3	-	TRBD2	TGTGCCAGCAGTTTAATAAGACTAGCGAGCAGCACAGATACGCAGTATTTT	CASSLIRLASSTDTQYF
TRBV9	TRBJ2-1	-	TRBD1	TGTGCCAGCAGCGTAGATCCGGACAGGGTTAACAATGAGCAGTTCTTC	CASSVDPDRVNNEQFF
TRBV18	TRBJ1-2	-	TRBD1	TGTGCCAGCTCACCAATCGACAGGGGTGGTGGCTACACCTTC	CASSPIDRGGGYTF
TRBV2	TRBJ1-2	-	TRBD1	TGTGCCAGCAGTCGGGACAGTATCAATGGCTACACCTTC	CASSRDSINGYTF
TRBV29-1	TRBJ2-7	-	-	TGCAGCGTTGCCCGGGGGAACGAGCAGTACTTC	CSVARGNEQYF
TRBV2	TRBJ2-1	few	TRBD2	TGTGCCAGCAGTGCTAGCGGGGGTGTCAATGAGCAGTTCTTC	CASSASGGVNEQFF
TRBV6-6	TRBJ1-2	-	-	TGTGCCAGCAGCACGGGACTGGAGAGGGATGGCTACACCTTC	CASSTGLERDGYTF
TRBV11-2	TRBJ1-2	-	-	TGTGCCAGCAAACTTACAGGGCGTCGGGGCTACACCTTC	CASKLTGRRGYTF
TRBV11-3	TRBJ2-1	-	-	TGTGCCAGCAGCTTAGATTCGAATGCCGGTGGCCCCTACAATGAGCAGTTCTTC	CASSLDSNAGGPYNEQFF
TRBV7-3	TRBJ2-1	-	-	TGTGCCAGCAGCTTAATTTCGGGGAGCTACAATGAGCAGTTCTTC	CASSLISGSYNEQFF
TRBV5-4	TRBJ2-3	-	-	TGTGCCAGCAGCTTGAGGGGGGGCACCACAGATACGCAGTATTTT	CASSLRGGTTDTQYF
TRBV6-6	TRBJ1-5	once	TRBD1	TGTGCCAGCAGGGAACCCCGGGACAGGGATCAGCCCCAGCATTTT	CASREPRDRDQPQHF
TRBV19	TRBJ2-1	once	TRBD2	TGTGCCAGTAGTGGACTAGCGGGAGATTGGGGAAATGAGCAGTTCTTC	CASSGLAGDWGNEQFF
TRBV27	TRBJ1-5	-	-	TGTGCCAGCAGTCCCATCAGGGGAGTTCAGCCCCAGCATTTT	CASSPIRGVQPQHF
TRBV5-1	TRBJ2-4	once	TRBD2	TGCGCCAGCAGCGACACCGGGACTAGTAGAAACATTCAGTACTTC	CASSDTGTSRNIQYF
TRBV5-8	TRBJ1-1	-	-	TGTGCCAGCAGCCCGATTTGGAGTGAAGCTTTCTTT	CASSPIWSEAFF
TRBV6-5	TRBJ1-1	-	TRBD1	TGTGCCAGCAGCCTGGGACAGTACACTGAAGCTTTCTTT	CASSLGQYTEAFF
TRBV15	TRBJ1-5	-	TRBD1	TGTGCCACCAGCAGAGGGCAGGGGGCGCGAAATCAGCCCCAGCATTTT	CATSRGQGARNQPQHF
TRBV5-1	TRBJ2-2	-	TRBD2	TGCGCCAGCAGGTCCACTAGCGGGACTACCGGGGAGCTGTTTTTT	CASRSTSGTTGELFF
TRBV10-3	TRBJ2-1	-	-	TGTGCCATCAGTGATAACCCCAGCTCCTACAATGAGCAGTTCTTC	CAISDNPSSYNEQFF
TRBV29-1	TRBJ1-1	-	-	TGCAGCGAGAGTAGCACTGAAGCTTTCTTT	CSESSTEAFF
TRBV28	TRBJ2-1	once	-	TGTGCCAGTCGGCCCCCAAACCTCCCCGGCCCCAATGAGCAGTTCTTC	CASRPPNLPGPNEQFF
TRBV28	TRBJ2-1	-	TRBD2	TGTGCCAGTCTTGGCCCCGTAGCGGGAGGGCCTTACAATGAGCAGTTCTTC	CASLGPVAGGPYNEQFF
TRBV18	TRBJ1-1	-	-	TGTGCCAGCTCACGTAATCAGGAAGGGAACACTGAAGCTTTCTTT	CASSRNQEGNTEAFF
TRBV9	TRBJ2-1	-	-	TGTGCCAGCAGCACCCAGGGTGGCAGGGGGAAAAGCGGGAGCTCCTACAATGAGCAGTTCTTC	CASSTQGGRGKSGSSYNEQFF
TRBV18	TRBJ2-7	-	TRBD2	TGTGCCAGCTCACCGTCTCAAGCGGGGGTCTCCTACGAGCAGTACTTC	CASSPSQAGVSYEQYF
TRBV5-1	TRBJ2-3	-	-	TGCGCCAGCAGCTTGGGGGGAGGCTCCGTTAGAGATACGCAGTATTTT	CASSLGGGSVRDTQYF
TRBV30	TRBJ1-2	-	-	TGTGCCTGGAGTCCAGGGCGAAACTATGGCTACACCTTC	CAWSPGRNYGYTF
TRBV6-5	TRBJ1-1	-	-	TGTGCCAGCAGTTACTCAAGACACACGAACACTGAAGCTTTCTTT	CASSYSRHTNTEAFF